The clone carrying this T cell receptor beta chain was seen only once. This entry belongs to a study of blood T cell repertoires in COVID-19. Across the whole study: In each case, the material was cDNA or gDNA derived from T cells, B-cell-depleted T cells, or PBMCs.

With 3 bases removed from V and 6 bases from J, the gap between germline ends came to 7 bases. Germline CDR1 is LNHNV and CDR2 is YYDKDF (reference sequence). The CDR3 totals 12 residues. Here immunoSEQ multiplex PCR was the method, and the copy in TCRdb shows in-frame clones only, minus some. The table has about 130,000 clones, approximately 82% seen once. The rearrangement links TRBV15 to TRBJ2-3; unclear D gene. The sequence was collected from a woman in her forties or fifties with acute or convalescent COVID-19. Source material: peripheral blood. The DNA for the CDR3 is TGTGCCACCAGCAGCTTCGTGGATACGCAGTATTTT. Translated, it gives CATSSFVDTQYF.